The rows below give T cell receptor beta chains drawn from one sample of a study of CD8 T cells in ankylosing spondylitis. One entry per CDR3 protein, called by TCRdb with MiXCR from the 5' RACE reads. Of approximately 300,000 distinct CDR3 sequences listed, 6.5% to 10% are singletons. Sequenced sample: blood, either unsorted or a sorted T cell fraction (not recorded which). Every receptor here comes from a male donor with ankylosing spondylitis. Each CDR3 is given with its conserved first and last residue. Each record gives: clone size, J gene, D gene, V gene, CDR3 protein, CDR3 DNA. D genes are given only for firm matches. Some rows have no size entry. The others give once, few or many, or a class for an expanded clone.

>NA|TRBJ2-7|NA|TRBV6-2/TRBV6-3
CASSYSPPRGIYEQYF
TGTGCCAGCAGTTACTCACCACCACGGGGTATCTACGAGCAGTACTTC
>many|TRBJ2-3|TRBD2|TRBV5-1
CASSPWTSGRTSDTQYF
TGCGCCAGCAGCCCATGGACTAGCGGGAGGACTTCAGATACGCAGTATTTT
>few|TRBJ2-1|NA|TRBV7-9
CASSLAGFSYNEQFF
TGTGCCAGCAGCTTAGCGGGTTTTTCCTACAATGAGCAGTTCTTC
>once|TRBJ1-1|NA|TRBV11-1
CASSQPVNTEASF
TGTGCCAGCAGCCAACCGGTGAACACTGAAGCTTCCTTT
>NA|TRBJ1-2|TRBD1|TRBV5-5
CASSKRDSNYGYTF
TGTGCCAGCAGCAAAAGGGACAGTAACTATGGCTACACCTTC
>NA|TRBJ2-7|TRBD2|TRBV4-3
CASSQVRLAREQYF
TGCGCCAGCAGCCAAGTAAGACTAGCACGCGAGCAGTACTTC
>NA|TRBJ2-2|NA|TRBV5-1
CASSRSGTLNTGELFF
TGCGCCAGCAGCCGCTCCGGGACATTGAACACCGGGGAGCTGTTTTTT
>few|TRBJ2-3|NA|TRBV4-1
CASSLRGPTDTQYF
TGCGCCAGCAGCCTGCGTGGGCCCACAGATACGCAGTATTTT
>few|TRBJ2-1|NA|TRBV14
CASSQEILPGNEQFF
TGTGCCAGCAGCCAAGAAATCCTACCTGGGAATGAGCAGTTCTTC
>NA|TRBJ2-1|TRBD2|TRBV6-1
CASMGTRTSGSLWMNEQFF
TGTGCCAGCATGGGAACACGGACTAGCGGGAGCTTATGGATGAATGAGCAGTTCTTC
>many|TRBJ2-6|NA|TRBV12-3/TRBV12-4
CASRRGMGANVLTF
TGTGCCAGCAGACGAGGGATGGGGGCCAACGTCCTGACTTTC
>NA|TRBJ1-1|TRBD1|TRBV20-1
CSAAGTGYNTEAFF
TGCAGTGCTGCCGGGACAGGTTATAACACTGAAGCTTTCTTT
>few|TRBJ2-5|NA|TRBV7-3
CASSRNDRQETQYF
TGTGCCAGCTCAAGGAACGACAGGCAAGAGACCCAGTACTTC
>NA|TRBJ2-7|TRBD2|TRBV7-9
CASSPAGGPSEQYF
TGTGCCAGCAGCCCAGCGGGAGGGCCCTCCGAGCAGTACTTC
>many|TRBJ2-1|TRBD2|TRBV7-8
CASSWTSNEQFF
TGTGCCAGCAGCTGGACTAGTAATGAGCAGTTCTTC
>NA|TRBJ2-3|NA|TRBV11-3
CASSMREGGTDTQYF
TGTGCCAGCAGCATGAGGGAGGGGGGCACAGATACGCAGTATTTT
>few|TRBJ1-4|NA|TRBV4-3
CASSQDLREGGGEKLFF
TGCGCCAGCAGCCAAGATCTTCGGGAGGGCGGGGGTGAAAAACTGTTTTTT
>many|TRBJ1-1|NA|TRBV12-3/TRBV12-4
CASSSGDTEAFF
TGTGCCAGCAGTTCTGGAGACACTGAAGCTTTCTTT
>NA|TRBJ1-1|NA|TRBV7-9
CASILAGLNTEAFF
TGTGCCAGCATCCTCGCGGGGTTGAACACTGAAGCTTTCTTT
>NA|TRBJ2-1|NA|TRBV20-1
CSAPTWGYNEQFF
TGCAGTGCCCCAACCTGGGGGTACAATGAGCAGTTCTTC
>few|TRBJ2-2|NA|TRBV11-3
CASSFVQGPGELFF
TGTGCCAGCAGCTTTGTGCAGGGGCCCGGGGAGCTGTTTTTT
>NA|TRBJ2-5|NA|TRBV7-7
CASSSQTIAETQYF
TGTGCCAGCAGCTCCCAGACGATAGCGGAGACCCAGTACTTC
>NA|TRBJ2-2|NA|TRBV4-1
CASSPTRTGAGVTGELFF
TGCGCCAGCAGCCCTACTCGGACTGGAGCCGGGGTTACCGGGGAGCTGTTTTTT
>NA|TRBJ2-1|TRBD2|TRBV3-1
CASSPRTSGISYNEQFF
TGTGCCAGCAGCCCGCGGACTAGCGGGATCTCCTACAATGAGCAGTTCTTC
>NA|TRBJ2-3|TRBD1|TRBV24-1
CATSDGGQGAGDTQYF
TGTGCCACCAGTGATGGGGGACAGGGGGCCGGAGATACGCAGTATTTT
>NA|TRBJ2-2|NA|TRBV12-5
CASATEMGASGELFF
TGTGCTAGTGCCACCGAAATGGGGGCATCAGGGGAGCTGTTTTTT
>NA|TRBJ2-1|NA|TRBV20-1
CSADESHNEQFF
TGCAGTGCTGACGAGTCCCACAATGAGCAGTTCTTC
>NA|TRBJ2-3|NA|TRBV28
CASSLIADTQYF
TGTGCCAGCAGCCTAATTGCAGATACGCAGTATTTT
>NA|TRBJ2-7|NA|TRBV24-1
CATSDPQRTASYEQYF
TGTGCCACCAGTGATCCTCAGAGGACCGCCTCCTACGAGCAGTACTTC
>few|TRBJ2-1|TRBD1|TRBV20-1
CSASPDRGSYNEQFF
TGCAGTGCTAGTCCGGACAGGGGTTCCTACAATGAGCAGTTCTTC
>NA|TRBJ2-7|TRBD2|TRBV7-9
CASSLTREAGEQYF
TGTGCCAGCAGCTTAACACGCGAAGCGGGGGAGCAGTACTTC
>NA|TRBJ2-5|NA|TRBV15
CATSSPGRRQETQYF
TGTGCCACCAGCAGCCCGGGACGCAGACAAGAGACCCAGTACTTC
>NA|TRBJ2-1|TRBD1|TRBV28
CASSLTGGGRNEQFF
TGTGCCAGCAGTTTAACAGGGGGCGGGAGAAATGAGCAGTTCTTC
>few|TRBJ2-2|TRBD2|TRBV12-3/TRBV12-4
CASSFIAGGPGTGELFF
TGTGCCAGCAGTTTTATAGCGGGAGGGCCAGGCACCGGGGAGCTGTTTTTT
>NA|TRBJ2-7|TRBD2|TRBV3-1
CASSPPGLAAGEQYF
TGTGCCAGCAGCCCCCCGGGACTAGCGGCCGGGGAGCAGTACTTC
>NA|TRBJ2-1|TRBD1|TRBV11-2
CASSLRDSDEQFF
TGTGCCAGCAGCTTAAGGGACAGCGATGAGCAGTTCTTC
>NA|TRBJ2-7|TRBD1|TRBV7-8
CASTPGTAPYEQYF
TGTGCCAGCACCCCCGGGACAGCCCCTTACGAGCAGTACTTC
>NA|TRBJ1-3|TRBD1|TRBV6-5
CASSSGTGDSGNTIYF
TGTGCCAGCAGTTCTGGGACAGGGGACTCTGGAAACACCATATATTTT
>few|TRBJ2-1|TRBD2|TRBV7-3
CASSSQAGSYNEQFF
TGTGCCAGCAGCTCCCAAGCGGGATCCTACAATGAGCAGTTCTTC
>many|TRBJ2-1|NA|TRBV7-9
CASSLAIYNEQFF
TGTGCCAGCAGCTTAGCTATATACAATGAGCAGTTCTTC